Below are 20 T cell receptor beta chains sequenced from a single sample in a study of cytomegalovirus exposure and HLA in healthy donors. The PCR employed 60 Vbeta primers together with 13 Jbeta primers. Measured with immunoSEQ multiplex PCR; TCRdb has only the in-frame clones, and not every one. Here the sample spans 150,000 to 200,000 clones, roughly 79% being singletons. What was sequenced was PBMCs. Receptors originate from a man aged 18 to 30 in good health and CMV-seropositive.

The sample holds a few counts of this clone. V is TRBV25-1 and J is TRBJ2-5, with TRBD1 as a possible D gene (6 bases). Per germline, CDR1 MGHDK and CDR2 SYGVNS. V gave up 3 bases and J gave up 1 base, with 9 bases separating them. The CDR3 length is 14 residues. DNA for the CDR3: TGTGCCAGCAGTGAGGACAGTCCCCAAGAGACCCAGTACTTC. Residues: CASSEDSPQETQYF.

This rearrangement joins TRBV7-2 to TRBJ2-4, with a tentative D call TRBD2 (5 bases). Germline CDR1 SGHTA, CDR2 FQGNSA. Trimming took 4 bases from V and 8 from J, leaving 12 bases between them. The CDR3 is 13 residues long. In nucleotides, the CDR3 is TGTGCCAGCAGCTACGGACTGAGCGACATTCAGTACTTC. Amino acid sequence: CASSYGLSDIQYF.

CDR3 coding DNA: TGCGCCAGCAGGGTAGACACTGATAGCGAGCAGTACTTC. Its protein is CASRVDTDSEQYF. V and J are TRBV5-1 and TRBJ2-7; D remains ambiguous. This CDR3 has 13 amino acids. Trimming stripped 5 bases from V and 6 bases from J, with 15 bases between. Looked up from germline, CDR1 is SGHRS and CDR2 is YFSETQ.

Turning to this clone: An end of the junction differs from the germline gene, which may be a read error. The sample has other DNA sequences that encode this CDR3 too. This chain uses TRBV5-4 with TRBJ1-1, with unresolved D. The germline CDR1 and CDR2 sequences are SGHNT and YYREEE (reference sequence). The CDR3 length is 13 residues. The CDR3 DNA follows: TGTGCCAGCAGCTTACAGACGAACACTGAAGCCTTCTTT. Amino acid sequence: CASSLQTNTEAFF.

In its sample, this clone was seen once. This chain connects TRBV5-6 to TRBJ1-1; D is perhaps TRBD1 (6 bases). Per the germline V gene, CDR1 is SGHDT and CDR2 is YYEEEE. CDR3 length: 16 residues. Trimming stripped 2 bases from V and 3 bases from J, with 17 bases between. The CDR3 sequence: CASSFSDRTNDTEAFF. The CDR3 nucleotides read TGTGCCAGCAGCTTCTCAGACAGGACAAATGACACTGAAGCTTTCTTT.

The chain is built from TRBV5-6 and TRBJ1-1; maybe TRBD1 (5 bases). CDR3 length: 14 amino acids. CDR1 and CDR2 from the germline V gene are SGHDT and YYEEEE. V dropped 1 base and J dropped 1 base, with 8 bases sitting between them. CDR3 sequence reads: CASSLPTGNTEAFF. In nucleotides, the CDR3 is TGTGCCAGCAGCTTGCCCACAGGGAACACTGAAGCTTTCTTT.

As regards this clone: The junction does not match germline at one end; this may be a read error. J is TRBJ1-5 and V is TRBV6-5; 9 positions agree with TRBD1. Germline V lookup: CDR1 MNHEY, CDR2 SVGAGI. The CDR3 runs to 13 residues. CDR3 in amino acids: CASSDRGNQPRHF. The CDR3 DNA reads as TGTGCCAGCAGTGACAGGGGGAATCAGCCCCGGCATTTT.

The V gene is TRBV13, the J gene TRBJ1-4; no clear D gene. The CDR3 is 14 amino acids. CDR1 and CDR2 (germline): PRHDT, FYEKMQ (reference sequence). V was shortened by 2 bases and J by 5 bases, with 9 bases between the two germline ends. CDR3 nucleotides: TGTGCCAGCAGCTTACGGGGAGTGAATGAAAAACTGTTTTTT. This encodes CASSLRGVNEKLFF. The full variable domain, with the rest looked up from reference TRBV13 and TRBJ1-4, is AAGVIQSPRHLIKEKRETATLKCYPIPRHDTVYWYQQGPGQDPQFLISFYEKMQSDKGSIPDRFSAQQFSDYHSELNMSSLELGDSALYFCASSLRGVNEKLFFGSGTQLSVL.

The chain uses TRBV4-1 and TRBJ1-2; TRBD1 aligns across 11 bases. Germline-derived CDR1 and CDR2 are MGHRA and YSYEKL. The CDR3 runs to 17 residues. Germline trimming cut 0 bases from V and 8 bases from J; bases unmatched to any gene: 11. In DNA form, the CDR3 reads TGCGCCAGCAGCCAAGATTTTGTAGGACAGGGGGCGCACGGCTACACCTTC. It codes for CASSQDFVGQGAHGYTF.

This chain links TRBV2 with TRBJ1-2; 8 positions agree with TRBD1. Germline values: CDR1 SNHLY, CDR2 FYNNEI. The V gene end was trimmed by 7 bases and the J gene end by 6 bases; junction bases not matched to a gene: 16. This CDR3 has 16 amino acids. In DNA, the CDR3 is TGTGCCAGCACTAATACTCGGACAGGGAATATGGATGGCTACACCTTC. Protein: CASTNTRTGNMDGYTF.

V and J are TRBV5-1 and TRBJ1-2, with D possibly TRBD1 on 6 matching bases. V lost 3 bases and J lost 3, with 12 bases in between. Germline CDR1 and CDR2: SGHRS and YFSETQ. CDR3 length: 14 residues. CDR3 sequence (DNA): TGCGCCAGCAGCTCACAGGGTTTTGACTATGGCTACACCTTC. Amino acid sequence: CASSSQGFDYGYTF. The variable domain in full, completed from reference TRBV5-1 and TRBJ1-2, reads KAGVTQTPRYLIKTRGQQVTLSCSPISGHRSVSWYQQTPGQGLQFLFEYFSETQRNKGNFPGRFSGRQFSNSRSEMNVSTLELGDSALYLCASSSQGFDYGYTFGSGTRLTVV.

The chain joins TRBV4-1 to TRBJ2-7, with TRBD1 identical over 8 bases. There are 17 residues in the CDR3. Trimming at V came to 0 bases and at J to 6 bases, leaving 13 bases not matched to a gene. Germline V CDR1 and CDR2: MGHRA, YSYEKL. DNA of the CDR3: TGCGCCAGCAGCCAAGATACCGGGACAGGCCGGGATCGCGAGCAGTACTTC. Translating it yields CASSQDTGTGRDREQYF.

The genes are TRBV28 and TRBJ2-3; D is uncertain. The ends were cut back, 8 bases at V and 4 bases at J, with 13 bases in the middle. In germline, CDR1 is MDHEN, CDR2 SYDVKM. This CDR3 region has 13 residues. The CDR3 is CASSSVGSDTQYF. The DNA of the CDR3 is TGTGCCAGCTCATCCGTGGGCTCAGATACGCAGTATTTT.

This chain uses TRBV6-6 with TRBJ2-5; possibly TRBD1 for D (6 bases). V gave up 9 bases and J gave up 5 bases, with 19 bases separating them. Germline V gene sequence: CDR1 MNHNY, CDR2 SVGAGI (reference sequence). This CDR3 is 14 amino acids long. This CDR3 is CASSFAGQPETQYF. The CDR3 coding sequence is TGTGCCAGTTCATTCGCCGGACAGCCGGAGACCCAGTACTTC.

The rearrangement uses TRBV6-5 and TRBJ1-2; TRBD1 matches at 8 bases. Germline assignment: CDR1 MNHEY and CDR2 SVGAGI. The length of the CDR3 is 15 residues. V gave up 2 bases and J gave up 4 bases; unmatched junction bases: 6. The CDR3 region has the DNA TGTGCCAGCAGTTACGGGACAGGAGGGAGCTATGGCTACACCTTC. Translation gives CASSYGTGGSYGYTF.

The chain employs TRBV6-1 and TRBJ2-1, with a tentative D call TRBD2 (5 bases). Germline V gene lookup returns CDR1 MNHNS and CDR2 SASEGT. The V gene lost 5 bases and the J gene lost 8 bases, with 7 bases spanning the gap. CDR3 size: 11 residues. The chain's CDR3 is CASSRRDEQFF. The CDR3 region has the DNA TGTGCCAGCAGTCGGCGGGATGAGCAGTTCTTC.

The chain combines TRBV14 with TRBJ2-2; 8 positions agree with TRBD2. With 0 bases clipped from V and 4 bases from J, the junction kept 4 bases outside the gene matches. The CDR3 loop spans 16 amino acids. CDR1 is SGHDN and CDR2 is FVKESK in the germline V gene. CDR3 residues: CASSQDSGLATGELFF. DNA of the CDR3: TGTGCCAGCAGCCAAGACTCCGGACTAGCCACCGGGGAGCTGTTTTTT.

The chain has TRBV28 and TRBJ2-5; TRBD1 matches 8 bases. The germline V gene has CDR1 MDHEN and CDR2 SYDVKM. Unmatched junction bases numbered 5, after V lost 3 bases and J lost 2 bases. The CDR3 totals 15 residues. Written as DNA, the CDR3 is TGTGCCAGCAGTTTGGGCAGGGGGCATCAAGAGACCCAGTACTTC. This codes for CASSLGRGHQETQYF. The full variable domain, with the rest looked up from reference TRBV28 and TRBJ2-5, is DVKVTQSSRYLVKRTGEKVFLECVQDMDHENMFWYRQDPGLGLRLIYFSYDVKMKEKGDIPEGYSVSREKKERFSLILESASTNQTSMYLCASSLGRGHQETQYFGPGTRLLVL.

The chain joins TRBV27 to TRBJ2-5, with 8 bases that match TRBD2. CDR1 is MNHEY and CDR2 is SMNVEV in the germline V gene (reference sequence). Trimming removed 5 bases from V and 3 bases from J; junction bases left unmatched: 2. This CDR3 comprises 13 residues. CDR3 sequence: CASSEAGEETQYF. In nucleotides, the CDR3 is TGTGCCAGCAGTGAAGCGGGAGAAGAGACCCAGTACTTC.

This clone has only a few counts. The chain employs TRBV5-6 and TRBJ2-3; tentatively, D is TRBD2 (5 bases). The ends were cut back, 4 bases at V and 7 bases at J, with 16 bases in the middle. CDR1 is SGHDT and CDR2 is YYEEEE in the germline V gene. The CDR3 is made up of 14 amino acids. The CDR3 is CASSLQSDGNTQYF. For the CDR3, the DNA is TGTGCCAGCAGCCTTCAGTCAGACGGGAATACGCAGTATTTT.